The 18 T cell receptor beta chains in this list originate from one sample, sequenced in a study of blood T cells in healthy people across ages. Using a J-beta primer mix together with a sample-barcoded 5' primer, a second PCR was run for roughly 6 to 11 cycles. TCRdb re-called the 5' RACE reads through MiXCR, storing one row per CDR3 protein. This table has some 800,000 distinct CDR3 sequences, around 42% appearing once. The sample taken for sequencing was blood. The source is a man aged 55 to 70 in good health.

This clonotype occurred many times. This chain joins TRBV20-1 and TRBJ1-2; 8 bases fit TRBD1. The CDR3 runs 13 residues. The V gene's germline CDR1 is DFQATT and CDR2 SNEGSKA (reference sequence). Trimming took 2 bases from V and 5 from J; bases not matched to a gene: 4. The CDR3 bases are TGCAGTGCTAGAAGGACAGGGTTGTATGGCTACACCTTC. It codes for CSARRTGLYGYTF.

This chain links TRBV5-1 with TRBJ1-6; the D is unclear. The CDR3 is made up of 13 amino acids. Germline CDR1 reads SGHRS; CDR2 reads YFSETQ. The ends were cut back, 2 bases at V and 13 bases at J, with 13 bases in the middle. CDR3 DNA sequence: TGCGCCAGCAGCTTCTTGGAGGCCGGGCCCCTCCACTTT. This gives the protein CASSFLEAGPLHF.

This chain uses TRBV11-2 with TRBJ2-1, with TRBD1 matching over 11 bases. V lost 5 bases, J lost 7 bases, and 7 bases stayed unmatched. This CDR3 has 15 amino acids. Germline V gives CDR1 SGHAT, CDR2 FQNNGV. CDR3 amino acids: CASSTSRDRGNEQFF. The CDR3 nucleotides read TGTGCCAGCAGCACTTCCCGGGACAGGGGGAATGAGCAGTTCTTC.

V is TRBV18 and J is TRBJ2-5; TRBD2 aligns across 13 bases. Germline CDR1 reads KGHSH; CDR2 reads LQKENI. With 1 base clipped from V and 0 bases from J, the junction kept 8 bases outside the gene matches. This CDR3 contains 19 residues. The CDR3 DNA is TGTGCCAGCTCACCACTTTCCGGACTAGCGGGGGAAAACCAAGAGACCCAGTACTTC. This codes for CASSPLSGLAGENQETQYF.

This chain links TRBV4-3 with TRBJ2-5; D may correspond to TRBD1 or TRBD2 (6 bases each). The CDR3 contains 14 residues. Germline V gene lookup returns CDR1 LGHNA and CDR2 YSLEER. V was cut by 0 bases and J by 4 bases, with 9 bases left in between. The CDR3 DNA reads TGCGCCAGCAGCCAAGAGGAGGGGGGAGAGACCCAGTACTTC. Its protein product is CASSQEEGGETQYF.

The J gene is TRBJ2-7, the V gene TRBV5-1; D is possibly TRBD2 (5 bases). V shed 4 bases and J shed 4 bases, with 18 bases lying between them. The CDR3 loop spans 15 amino acids. Germline lookup yields CDR1 SGHRS and CDR2 YFSETQ. The CDR3 is CASSPSPPGFYEQYF. The CDR3 nucleotides read TGCGCCAGCAGCCCCAGCCCTCCGGGGTTTTACGAGCAGTACTTC. Drawing the rest from reference TRBV5-1 and TRBJ2-7, the complete variable domain is KAGVTQTPRYLIKTRGQQVTLSCSPISGHRSVSWYQQTPGQGLQFLFEYFSETQRNKGNFPGRFSGRQFSNSRSEMNVSTLELGDSALYLCASSPSPPGFYEQYFGPGTRLTVT.

The rearrangement uses TRBV9 and TRBJ2-5; TRBD2 matches at 8 bases. CDR1 and CDR2 from the germline V gene are SGDLS and YYNGEE. After removal of 0 bases from V and 4 bases from J, the junction contained 5 bases not matched to a gene. This CDR3 spans 15 amino acids. In DNA, the CDR3 is TGTGCCAGCAGCGTAGCGGGGGGGTACCGAGAGACCCAGTACTTC. Its translation: CASSVAGGYRETQYF.

The chain carries TRBV4-3 and TRBJ2-3, with 7 positions matching TRBD2. The CDR3 length is 18 residues. CDR1 and CDR2 from the germline V gene are LGHNA and YSLEER. Trimming removed 0 bases from V and 5 bases from J; junction bases left unmatched: 14. The CDR3 protein is CASSQDLVASGEGDTQYF. CDR3 DNA sequence: TGCGCCAGCAGCCAAGATTTGGTAGCGAGCGGGGAGGGAGATACGCAGTATTTT.

This clonotype was detected only a few times. The chain is built from TRBV12-3 or TRBV12-4 and TRBJ2-1; 10 nucleotides agree with TRBD1. The CDR3 runs 15 residues. V gave up 4 bases and J gave up 6 bases; unmatched junction bases: 6. The CDR3, as DNA: TGTGCCAGCAGTTCATCGGACAGGGGGGGCAATGAGCAGTTCTTC. It translates to CASSSSDRGGNEQFF.

V gene TRBV5-1 combines with J gene TRBJ2-3, with D uncertain. The CDR3 loop spans 15 amino acids. CDR1 is SGHRS, CDR2 YFSETQ, per germline. Between the trimmed V and J ends, which lost 0 bases and 0 bases, there was a span of 8 bases. This CDR3 reads CASSLGFSSTDTQYF. The CDR3 bases are TGCGCCAGCAGCTTGGGGTTTTCTAGCACAGATACGCAGTATTTT.

The chain carries TRBV5-1 and TRBJ1-6; a weak D match, TRBD1 (5 bases). V was cut by 0 bases and J by 8 bases, with 12 bases left in between. The germline V gene encodes CDR1 SGHRS and CDR2 YFSETQ. The CDR3 sequence is 15 residues long. CDR3 region: CASSLASPGYSPLHF. DNA of the CDR3: TGCGCCAGCAGCTTGGCCAGTCCAGGGTATTCACCCCTCCACTTT.

This clonotype has just a few counts. Germline is not matched at one junction end, which may reflect a read error. This sequence joins TRBV5-1 and TRBJ2-7, with a tentative D call TRBD1 (5 bases). Germline-derived CDR1 and CDR2 are SGHRS and YFSETQ. The CDR3 extends over 13 amino acids. The CDR3 sequence: CTSSLGQYYEQYF. In DNA, the CDR3 is TGCACCAGCAGCTTGGGGCAGTACTACGAGCAGTACTTC.

This chain uses TRBV24-1 with TRBJ2-5, with 10 bases identical to TRBD1. The better agreement between TRBJ2-7 and the DNA end casts doubt on the J call. Germline values: CDR1 KGHDR, CDR2 SFDVKD. The CDR3 totals 17 residues. The CDR3 here is CATSDSPDRGGPYEQYF. The DNA for the CDR3 is TGTGCCACCAGTGATTCTCCGGACAGGGGGGGACCCTACGAGCAGTACTTC.

The chain recombines TRBV5-6 with TRBJ2-7; 7 bases are shared with TRBD1. V dropped 0 bases and J dropped 6; count of bases not matched to a gene: 12. In germline, CDR1 is SGHDT, CDR2 YYEEEE. The CDR3 is 16 amino acids. CDR3 sequence (DNA): TGTGCCAGCAGCTTGGGGGGACAGATCTCGACCTGCGAGCAGTACTTC. It yields the protein CASSLGGQISTCEQYF.

This clonotype was counted between two and nine times. The chain employs TRBV29-1 and TRBJ2-2, with 7 positions matching TRBD2. The germline V gene encodes CDR1 SQVTM and CDR2 ANQGSEA. The trim removed 4 bases at V and 0 bases at J, leaving 5 bases unmatched. CDR3 length: 15 residues. The DNA for the CDR3 is TGCAGCGTTGCTATGCTAGCGGCGAACACCGGGGAGCTGTTTTTT. Residues: CSVAMLAANTGELFF.

In this sample, this clonotype turned up a few times. The chain recombines TRBV12-3 or TRBV12-4 with TRBJ2-5; TRBD2 might be the D (6 bases). Trimming took off 8 bases at V and 5 bases at J, with 15 bases between the two ends. This CDR3 is 13 amino acids long. As DNA, the CDR3 is TGTGCCAGCCGGTCGGGGGTCCGGGAGACCCAGTACTTC. Its translation is CASRSGVRETQYF.

A few counts support this clonotype. This sequence joins TRBV6-2 or TRBV6-3 and TRBJ2-7; D call uncertain. V was clipped by 3 bases and J by 12 bases, with 12 bases between them. The CDR3 sequence is 11 residues long. Germline loops: CDR1 MNHEY, CDR2 SVGEGT. CDR3 nucleotide sequence: TGTGCCAGCAGTTATTCTACCCGAGCGTACTTC. Translation gives CASSYSTRAYF.

This clonotype was detected a few times. The J gene is TRBJ2-2, the V gene TRBV25-1, with 8 positions matching TRBD2. The J segment lost 1 base and the V segment lost 1 base, leaving 2 bases of the junction unmatched. The CDR3 is made up of 16 amino acids. Germline CDR1 is MGHDK and CDR2 is SYGVNS. In DNA, the CDR3 is TGTGCCAGCAGTGAATTGAGCGGGGGGAACACCGGGGAGCTGTTTTTT. Its translation: CASSELSGGNTGELFF.